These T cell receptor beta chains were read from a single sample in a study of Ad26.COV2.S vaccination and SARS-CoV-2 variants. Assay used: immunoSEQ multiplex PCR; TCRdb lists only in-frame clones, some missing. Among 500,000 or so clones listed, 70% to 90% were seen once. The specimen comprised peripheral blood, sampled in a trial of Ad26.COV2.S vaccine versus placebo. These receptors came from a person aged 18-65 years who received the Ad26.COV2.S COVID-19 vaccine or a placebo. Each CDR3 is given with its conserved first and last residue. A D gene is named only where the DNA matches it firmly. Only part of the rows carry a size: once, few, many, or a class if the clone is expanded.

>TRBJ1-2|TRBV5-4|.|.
TGTGCCAGCAGCTTGGCCTCAGGCGCCGCGGTGACCTTC
CASSLASGAAVTF
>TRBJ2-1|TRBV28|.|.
TGTGCCAGCACGTGGTATGGCGGGGTCTGGTACAATGAGCAGTTCTTC
CASTWYGGVWYNEQFF
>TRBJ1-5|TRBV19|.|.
TGTGCCAGTGCCTATTACGATAGCAATCAGCCCCAGCATTTT
CASAYYDSNQPQHF
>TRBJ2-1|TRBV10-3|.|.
TGTGCCATCAGTGAACTTTCGGGCGGTGAGCAGTTCTTC
CAISELSGGEQFF
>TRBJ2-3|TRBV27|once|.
TGTGCCAGCAGTTTATTAGGGAACCCAGATACGCAGTATTTT
CASSLLGNPDTQYF
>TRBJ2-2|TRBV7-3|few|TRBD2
TGTGCCAGCAGCTTAAGCGGGAGAGGCGGGGAGCTGTTTTTT
CASSLSGRGGELFF
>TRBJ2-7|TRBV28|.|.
TGTGCCAGCAGGGGGGTAAGGCGGACCTACGAGCAGTACTTC
CASRGVRRTYEQYF
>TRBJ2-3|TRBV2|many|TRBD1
TGTGCCAGCAGGTCGGGACAGGGCGACACAGATACGCAGTATTTT
CASRSGQGDTDTQYF
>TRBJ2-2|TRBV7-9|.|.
TGTGCCAGCAGCTTAGCCGGGACCGGGGAGCTGTTTTTT
CASSLAGTGELFF
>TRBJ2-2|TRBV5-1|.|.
TGCGCCAGCAGCTCCGCACAGGGCGGCGGGGAGCTGTTTTTT
CASSSAQGGGELFF
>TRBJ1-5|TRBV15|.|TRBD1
TGTGCCACCAGCAGGATCGACAGGGAAGATCAGCCCCAGCATTTT
CATSRIDREDQPQHF
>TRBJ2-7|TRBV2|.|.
TGTGCCGCCAACCCGGGGGGCCACGAGCAGTACTTC
CAANPGGHEQYF
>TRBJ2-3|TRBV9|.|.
TGTGCCAGCGGGACAGATACGCAGTATTTT
CASGTDTQYF
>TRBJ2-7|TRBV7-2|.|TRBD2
TGTGCCAGCAGCTTAGTTTTAAGCGGGAGAAATAAATACGAGCAGTACTTC
CASSLVLSGRNKYEQYF
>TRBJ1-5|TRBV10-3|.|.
TGTGCCATCAGTGAGCAGCACAATCAGCCCCAGCATTTT
CAISEQHNQPQHF
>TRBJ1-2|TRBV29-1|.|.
TGCAGCGTGATCGGTGGGGGACTTCTGGGCTACACCTTC
CSVIGGGLLGYTF
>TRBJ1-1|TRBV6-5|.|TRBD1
TGTGCCAGCAGTCATCAGACAGGGGTGAACACTGAAGCTTTCTTT
CASSHQTGVNTEAFF
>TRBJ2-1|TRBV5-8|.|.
TGTGCCAGCAGCTTCGGGCTCAGGAGCTCCTACAATGAGCAGTTCTTC
CASSFGLRSSYNEQFF
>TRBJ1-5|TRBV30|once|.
TGTGCCTGGAGAGGACAGTACAATCAGCCCCAGCATTTT
CAWRGQYNQPQHF
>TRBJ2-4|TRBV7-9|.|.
TGTGCCAGCAGCTTCCCGACTAGAAGAAACATTCAGTACTTC
CASSFPTRRNIQYF
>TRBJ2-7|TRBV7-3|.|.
TGTGCCAGCAGCTTAACGTCCAGGGCCGAGCAGTACTTC
CASSLTSRAEQYF
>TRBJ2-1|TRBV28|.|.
TGTGCCAGCAGTTTTTGGAGGGGCTCCTACAATGAGCAGTTCTTC
CASSFWRGSYNEQFF
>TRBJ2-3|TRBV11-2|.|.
TGTGCCAGCAGCTTAGGAATAGGACTGAGCACAGATACGCAGTATTTT
CASSLGIGLSTDTQYF
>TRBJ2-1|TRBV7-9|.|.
TGTGCCAGCAGCTTAGGCCTAGGTATCTACAATGAGCAGTTCTTC
CASSLGLGIYNEQFF
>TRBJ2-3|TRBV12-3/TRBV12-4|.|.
TGTGCCAGCACCCTCAGGGCAGATACGCAGTATTTT
CASTLRADTQYF